The following is a T cell receptor beta chain sequence with its context. Per germline, CDR1 LNHDA and CDR2 SQIVND (reference sequence). This CDR3 contains 12 residues. V lost 3 bases and J 7 bases, leaving 9 bases between the germline ends. This entry comes from a study of OX40 agonist ivuxolimab in advanced cancers. Background on the study: Therapy given before enrollment (anti-PD-1, anti-PD-L1 or anti-CTLA-4) was allowed, and around 40% had some.

TCRdb's copy holds only in-frame clones and misses some; the assay was immunoSEQ multiplex PCR. Of approximately 49,000 clones listed, 80% to 90% were seen once; the top ten hold 9.9%. Here the sequenced sample was CD4+ or CD8+ T cells sorted from blood, taken in a trial of the OX40 agonist ivuxolimab. The receptor comes from an adult with an advanced solid tumor such as melanoma, head and neck, liver or kidney cancer. V usage is TRBV19 and J usage is TRBJ1-2; maybe TRBD1 (5 bases). This chain's CDR3 is CASSISGLGYTF. The DNA of the CDR3 is TGTGCCAGTAGTATTTCAGGGCTTGGCTACACCTTC.